These T cell receptor beta chains were read from a single sample in a study of T cells after yellow fever vaccination. TCRdb processed the 5' RACE reads anew with MiXCR; each CDR3 protein has one entry. The data contain a few hundred thousand distinct CDR3 sequences, around 7.3% of them singletons. This material consisted of PBMCs, taken about 41 days after the first yellow fever vaccination. These TCRs come from a man between 18 and 35 years old who received the YFV17D yellow fever vaccine. CDR3s include the opening cysteine and the closing phenylalanine or tryptophan. The order of the fields is clone size, D gene, J gene, V gene, CDR3 DNA, CDR3 protein. The D gene is left open where the match is weak. Clone size, where shown, is once, few, many, or a class for clones that have expanded.

clone size: -; D gene: TRBD2; J gene: TRBJ2-1; V gene: TRBV5-1; CDR3 DNA: TGCGCCAGCAGCGCCGGGGGGGCCGCGTACTACAATGAGCAGTTCTTC; CDR3 protein: CASSAGGAAYYNEQFF
clone size: many; D gene: TRBD1; J gene: TRBJ2-6; V gene: TRBV11-2; CDR3 DNA: TGTGCCAGCAGCTCCGGGACAGGGAAAGGGGCCAACGTCCTGACTTTC; CDR3 protein: CASSSGTGKGANVLTF
clone size: -; D gene: -; J gene: TRBJ2-5; V gene: TRBV6-1; CDR3 DNA: TGTGCCAGCAGACCACCCTTCCAGGGGTTTGATCAAGAGACCCAGTACTTC; CDR3 protein: CASRPPFQGFDQETQYF
clone size: -; D gene: TRBD1; J gene: TRBJ1-2; V gene: TRBV4-3; CDR3 DNA: TGCGCCAGCAGTAGAGGGGGACAGGGTTCTCGTGGCTACACCTTC; CDR3 protein: CASSRGGQGSRGYTF
clone size: many; D gene: -; J gene: TRBJ2-4; V gene: TRBV12-3/TRBV12-4; CDR3 DNA: TGTGCCAGCACCTTGGGAGCACAGTCCACAAACATTCAGTACTTC; CDR3 protein: CASTLGAQSTNIQYF
clone size: many; D gene: -; J gene: TRBJ2-6; V gene: TRBV4-3; CDR3 DNA: TGCGCCAGCAGCCAAGAGAGTAGCTCTGGGGCCAACGTCCTGACTTTC; CDR3 protein: CASSQESSSGANVLTF
clone size: few; D gene: -; J gene: TRBJ2-1; V gene: TRBV5-6; CDR3 DNA: TGTGCCAGCAGCTTGCCCCAGTACAATGAGCAGTTCTTC; CDR3 protein: CASSLPQYNEQFF
clone size: few; D gene: -; J gene: TRBJ2-3; V gene: TRBV11-3; CDR3 DNA: TGTGCCAGCAGCTTAGCTGGGGGCGGGGGATCAGATACGCAGTATTTT; CDR3 protein: CASSLAGGGGSDTQYF
clone size: -; D gene: -; J gene: TRBJ2-7; V gene: TRBV6-1; CDR3 DNA: TGTGCCAGCAGTGACCCTTGGGCTCCCTACGAGCAGTACTTC; CDR3 protein: CASSDPWAPYEQYF
clone size: -; D gene: -; J gene: TRBJ1-2; V gene: TRBV20-1; CDR3 DNA: TGCAGTGCTAGGGCCCAGGGAAATGGCTACACCTTC; CDR3 protein: CSARAQGNGYTF
clone size: many; D gene: -; J gene: TRBJ2-3; V gene: TRBV5-1; CDR3 DNA: TGCGCCAGCAGCTTGCGGGGGTCGGGCACAGATACGCAGTATTTT; CDR3 protein: CASSLRGSGTDTQYF
clone size: -; D gene: -; J gene: TRBJ1-6; V gene: TRBV27; CDR3 DNA: TGTGCCAGCAGTTTAGAGTTCAAGGGGAACTTCTATAATTCACCCCTCCACTTT; CDR3 protein: CASSLEFKGNFYNSPLHF
clone size: many; D gene: TRBD2; J gene: TRBJ2-2; V gene: TRBV20-1; CDR3 DNA: TGCAGTGCTAGTTGGGGACTAGCGCCCAGGGGGGAGCTGTTTTTT; CDR3 protein: CSASWGLAPRGELFF
clone size: few; D gene: -; J gene: TRBJ1-2; V gene: TRBV4-2; CDR3 DNA: TGTGCCAGCAGCCAAGCAGGGACACGTAACTATGGCTACACCTTC; CDR3 protein: CASSQAGTRNYGYTF
clone size: -; D gene: -; J gene: TRBJ2-1; V gene: TRBV20-1; CDR3 DNA: TGCAGTGCGAGGGACTTCCGGGCAGTTGGGGACAATGAGCAGTTCTTC; CDR3 protein: CSARDFRAVGDNEQFF
clone size: -; D gene: -; J gene: TRBJ2-2; V gene: TRBV5-1; CDR3 DNA: TGCGCCAGCAGCGATCTTGCGACCGGGGAGCTGTTTTTT; CDR3 protein: CASSDLATGELFF
clone size: -; D gene: -; J gene: TRBJ2-6; V gene: TRBV14; CDR3 DNA: TGTGCCAGCAGCCAACGTCCCGGGGCGCCTGGGGCCAACGTCCTGACTTTC; CDR3 protein: CASSQRPGAPGANVLTF